The entry below describes one T cell receptor (beta chain). Its antigen remains unknown. The source of the sample is a study of blood T cells in healthy people across ages. At the level of the study: Through template switching, about one barcoded beta molecule was captured per two T cells, as measured in model experiments.

In germline, CDR1 is MNHEY, CDR2 SMNVEV (reference sequence). The CDR3 has 13 residues. Trimming took off 5 bases at V and 5 bases at J, with 11 bases between the two ends. General study points: There were more naive CD4+ cells and higher diversity in long-lived donors than in aged donors.

It was with a sample-barcoded 5' primer and a J-beta primer mix that a second PCR of roughly 7 to 12 cycles was run. Each cDNA molecule, via a template-switch adaptor with 12 random nucleotides, was tagged. One entry per CDR3 protein results from TCRdb running MiXCR on the 5' RACE reads. The table lists about 730,000 distinct CDR3 sequences, roughly 41% of them singletons, with about 20% in the top ten. The J gene is TRBJ2-3, the V gene TRBV27; D uncertain. The source of this sequence is a woman in her sixties in good health. The material sequenced was blood. This CDR3 reads CASSPFVGDTQYF. The CDR3 coding sequence is TGTGCCAGCAGTCCCTTCGTTGGAGATACGCAGTATTTT.